This T cell receptor beta chain is from a study of blood T cells in healthy people across ages. A second 7 to 11 cycle PCR used barcoded and J-beta primers. Every cDNA molecule carried a tag from a template-switch adaptor bearing 12 random nucleotides. TCRdb independently ran MiXCR on the 5' RACE reads; one entry per CDR3 protein. The table lists about 1.6 million distinct CDR3 sequences, roughly 32% of them singletons. This clonotype was seen a handful of times. Its specificity is unknown. Study-wide results and limits: CMV status of donors was unknown, possibly confounding expanded clonotype changes. The diversity estimates, figures obtained from one million T cells, were considered underestimates.

This receptor was taken from a woman under 40 in good health. Sequencing was carried out using blood.

CDR3 sequence reads: CASSLITDGEQYF. The CDR3 nucleotides are TGTGCCAGCAGCTTAATCACCGACGGGGAGCAGTACTTC. The chain employs TRBV7-3 and TRBJ2-7; D gene uncertain. The CDR3 runs 13 residues. CDR1 and CDR2 (germline): SGHTA, FQGTGA. The ends were cut back, 1 base at V and 7 bases at J, with 11 bases in the middle. The full variable domain, rest sourced from reference TRBV7-3 and TRBJ2-7, is GAGVSQTPSNKVTEKGKYVELRCDPISGHTALYWYRQSLGQGPEFLIYFQGTGAADDSGLPNDRFFAVRPEGSVSTLKIQRTERGDSAVYLCASSLITDGEQYFGPGTRLTVT.